The source of this TCR beta chain is a study of T-cell reconstitution after alpha-beta-depleted transplantation in children. Study conclusions and caveats: Surviving recipient cells, namely T cells and thymic progenitors, were the source of high day-60 TCRbeta diversity in some patients. The study reportedly traced alpha-beta T cells about two months after transplant to several hundred expanded graft clones. Hyperexpanded clones declined; after one year, newly produced T cells mostly supplied diversity.

The library targeted TCRbeta and was prepared with unique molecular identifiers. In TCRdb, the PCR reads were re-called with MiXCR into one record per CDR3 protein. In the table there are roughly 300,000 distinct CDR3 sequences, around 10% of which are singletons. Turning to this clonotype: The target antigen is unknown.

The ends were cut back, 6 bases at V and 5 bases at J, with 15 bases in the middle. CDR1 and CDR2 (germline): SGHRS, YFSETQ. The CDR3 sequence is 14 residues long. The source is a male patient between 2 and 10 years old who had a stem cell transplant for chronic granulomatous disease, so the T cells may come from the graft donor. The sample consisted of peripheral blood, taken 180 days after TCRalphabeta/CD19-depleted stem cell transplant. The chain has TRBV5-1 and TRBJ2-1; no definite D call. CDR3 loop: CASMGLGWHNEQFF. The CDR3 nucleotides are TGCGCCAGCATGGGTCTGGGCTGGCACAATGAGCAGTTCTTC.